This T cell receptor (beta chain) was recovered during a study of regulatory T cells in long-lasting Graves disease. Study context: The term persistent Graves' disease signified upward of 5 years on antithyroid drugs with positive TSH receptor antibodies.

Building the TCR beta libraries relied on iRepertoire HTBI primers, and CDR3 regions underwent Arm-PCR. Via MiXCR, TCRdb re-called the multiplex PCR reads, giving one row per CDR3 protein. This table holds hundreds of thousands of distinct CDR3 sequences, 20% to 25% found once. Time point described: persistent/refractory GD, antithyroid drugs over 5 years with positive TRAb. RNA extracted from PBMCs served as the sequencing template. This clonotype has at least ten counts. Germline loops: CDR1 SGHRS, CDR2 YFSETQ. The CDR3 has 14 residues. V was trimmed by 5 bases and J by 7 bases, leaving 13 bases between them.

The chain uses TRBV5-1 and TRBJ1-6, with D possibly being TRBD1 (6 bases). Here the sequenced sample was peripheral blood mononuclear cells (PBMCs), taken when the disease was refractory, from a patient treated with antithyroid drugs. The source is a female donor with Graves disease. CDR3 amino acids: CASSLQGENSPLHF. In DNA form, the CDR3 reads TGCGCCAGCAGTCTACAGGGAGAAAATTCACCCCTCCACTTT.